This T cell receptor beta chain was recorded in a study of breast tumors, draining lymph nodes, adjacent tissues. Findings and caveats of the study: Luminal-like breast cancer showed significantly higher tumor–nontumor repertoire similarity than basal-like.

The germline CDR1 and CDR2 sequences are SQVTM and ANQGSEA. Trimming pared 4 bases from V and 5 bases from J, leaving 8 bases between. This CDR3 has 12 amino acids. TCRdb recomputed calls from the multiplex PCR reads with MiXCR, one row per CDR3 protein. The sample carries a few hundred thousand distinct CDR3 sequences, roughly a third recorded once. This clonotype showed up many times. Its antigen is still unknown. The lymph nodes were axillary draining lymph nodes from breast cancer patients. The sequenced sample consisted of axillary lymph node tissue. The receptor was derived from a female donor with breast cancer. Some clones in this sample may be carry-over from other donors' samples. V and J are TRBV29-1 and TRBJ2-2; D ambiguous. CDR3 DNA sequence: TGCAGCGTTGTGCGTACTACCGGGGAGCTGTTTTTT. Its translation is CSVVRTTGELFF.